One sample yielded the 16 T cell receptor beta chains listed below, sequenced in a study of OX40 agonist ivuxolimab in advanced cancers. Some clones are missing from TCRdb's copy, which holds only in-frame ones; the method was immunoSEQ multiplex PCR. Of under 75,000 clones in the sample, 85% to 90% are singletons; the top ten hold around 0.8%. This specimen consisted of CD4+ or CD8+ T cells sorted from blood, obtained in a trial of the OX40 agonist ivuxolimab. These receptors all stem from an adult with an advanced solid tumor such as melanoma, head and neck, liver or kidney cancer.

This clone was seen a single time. The CDR3 DNA reads as TGCAGCGTTGTCGGAGAGGAGGGTCAAGTCAACTATGGCTACACCTTC. It is translated as CSVVGEEGQVNYGYTF. The chain has TRBV29-1 and TRBJ1-2; no definite D call. This CDR3 has 16 residues. The germline V gene has CDR1 SQVTM and CDR2 ANQGSEA. V was clipped by 4 bases and J by 2 bases, with 20 bases between them. Looking up the rest from reference TRBV29-1 and TRBJ1-2 gives the full variable domain: SAVISQKPSRDICQRGTSLTIQCQVDSQVTMMFWYRQQPGQSLTLIATANQGSEATYESGFVIDKFPISRPNLTFSTLTVSNMSPEDSSIYLCSVVGEEGQVNYGYTFGSGTRLTVV.

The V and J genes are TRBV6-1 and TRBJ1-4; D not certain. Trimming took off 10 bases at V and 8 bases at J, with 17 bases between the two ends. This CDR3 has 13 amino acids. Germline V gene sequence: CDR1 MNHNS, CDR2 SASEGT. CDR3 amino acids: CATKDSVGEKLFF. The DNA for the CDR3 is TGTGCCACTAAGGACTCGGTCGGAGAAAAACTGTTTTTT.

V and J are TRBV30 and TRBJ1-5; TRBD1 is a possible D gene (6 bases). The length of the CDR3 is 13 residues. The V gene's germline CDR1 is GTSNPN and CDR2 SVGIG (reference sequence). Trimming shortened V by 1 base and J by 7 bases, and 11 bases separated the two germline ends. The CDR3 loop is CAWSAQGTQPQHF. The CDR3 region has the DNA TGTGCCTGGAGTGCTCAGGGGACCCAGCCCCAGCATTTT.

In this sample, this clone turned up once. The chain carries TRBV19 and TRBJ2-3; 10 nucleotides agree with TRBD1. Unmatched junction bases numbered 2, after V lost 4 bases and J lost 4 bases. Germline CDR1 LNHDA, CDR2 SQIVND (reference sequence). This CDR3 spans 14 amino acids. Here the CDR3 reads CASSRTGGADTQYF. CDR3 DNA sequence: TGTGCCAGTAGTAGGACAGGGGGGGCAGATACGCAGTATTTT.

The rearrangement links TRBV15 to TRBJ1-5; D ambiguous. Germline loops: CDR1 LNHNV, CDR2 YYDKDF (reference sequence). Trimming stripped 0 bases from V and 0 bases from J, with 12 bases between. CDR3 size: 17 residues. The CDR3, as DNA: TGTGCCACCAGCAGAGATCTAGGTACCTATAGCAATCAGCCCCAGCATTTT. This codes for CATSRDLGTYSNQPQHF.

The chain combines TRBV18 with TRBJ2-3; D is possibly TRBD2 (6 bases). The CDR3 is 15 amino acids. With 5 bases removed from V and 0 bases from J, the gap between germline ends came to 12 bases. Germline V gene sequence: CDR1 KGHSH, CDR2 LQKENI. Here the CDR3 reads CASSRDSGSTDTQYF. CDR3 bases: TGTGCCAGCTCAAGAGACAGCGGGAGCACAGATACGCAGTATTTT.

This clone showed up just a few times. The CDR3 DNA follows: TGTGCCAGCAGCTTAAACCCGACAGACACTGAAGCTTTCTTT. This translates into CASSLNPTDTEAFF. V and J are TRBV7-2 and TRBJ1-1, with D possibly being TRBD1 (5 bases). Germline lookup yields CDR1 SGHTA and CDR2 FQGNSA. The CDR3 is 14 amino acids. V lost 2 bases and J 3 bases, leaving 10 bases between the germline ends. Based on the CDR3 plus reference TRBV7-2 and TRBJ1-1, the full variable domain is GAGVSQSPSNKVTEKGKDVELRCDPISGHTALYWYRQSLGQGLEFLIYFQGNSAPDKSGLPSDRFSAERTGGSVSTLTIQRTQQEDSAVYLCASSLNPTDTEAFFGQGTRLTVV.

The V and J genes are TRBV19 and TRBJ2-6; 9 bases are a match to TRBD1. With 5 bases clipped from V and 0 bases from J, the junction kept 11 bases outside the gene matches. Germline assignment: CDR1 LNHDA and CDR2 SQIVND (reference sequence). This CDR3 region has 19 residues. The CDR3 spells CASSPGTGSQGSGANVLTF. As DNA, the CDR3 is TGTGCCAGTAGTCCCGGGACAGGGAGTCAGGGCTCTGGGGCCAACGTCCTGACTTTC. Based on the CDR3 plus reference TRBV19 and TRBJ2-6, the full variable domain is DGGITQSPKYLFRKEGQNVTLSCEQNLNHDAMYWYRQDPGQGLRLIYYSQIVNDFQKGDIAEGYSVSREKKESFPLTVTSAQKNPTAFYLCASSPGTGSQGSGANVLTFGAGSRLTVL.

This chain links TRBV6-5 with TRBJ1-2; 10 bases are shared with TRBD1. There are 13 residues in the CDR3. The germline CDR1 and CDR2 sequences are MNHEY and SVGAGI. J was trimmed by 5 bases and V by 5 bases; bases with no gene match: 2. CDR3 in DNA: TGTGCCAGCAGTGCGGGACAGGGGTATGGCTACACCTTC. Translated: CASSAGQGYGYTF.

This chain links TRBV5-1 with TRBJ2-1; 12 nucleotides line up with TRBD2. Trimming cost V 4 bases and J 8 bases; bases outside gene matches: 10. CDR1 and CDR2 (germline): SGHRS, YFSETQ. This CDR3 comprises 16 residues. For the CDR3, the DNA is TGCGCCAGCAGCCCTCGACTAGCGGGAGAACATGATGAGCAGTTCTTC. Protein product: CASSPRLAGEHDEQFF.

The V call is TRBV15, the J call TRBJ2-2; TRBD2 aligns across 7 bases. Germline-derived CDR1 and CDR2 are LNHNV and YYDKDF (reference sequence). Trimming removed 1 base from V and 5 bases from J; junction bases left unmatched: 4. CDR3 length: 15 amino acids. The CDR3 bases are TGTGCCACCAGCAGAGGCGGGAGTGGTACCGGGGAGCTGTTTTTT. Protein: CATSRGGSGTGELFF.

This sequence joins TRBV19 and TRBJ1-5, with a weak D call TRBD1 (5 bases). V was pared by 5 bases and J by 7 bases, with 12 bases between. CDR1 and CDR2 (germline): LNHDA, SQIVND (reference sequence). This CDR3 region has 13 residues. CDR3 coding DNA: TGTGCCAGTAGTTTCCAGGGAGGCCAGCCCCAGCATTTT. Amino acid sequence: CASSFQGGQPQHF.

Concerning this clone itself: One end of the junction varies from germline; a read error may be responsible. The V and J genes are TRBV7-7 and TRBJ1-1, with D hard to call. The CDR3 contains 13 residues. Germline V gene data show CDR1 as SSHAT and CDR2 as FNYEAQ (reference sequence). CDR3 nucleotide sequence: TGTGCTAGCAGTCCCTCGACGAACACTGAAGCTTTCTTT. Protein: CASSPSTNTEAFF.

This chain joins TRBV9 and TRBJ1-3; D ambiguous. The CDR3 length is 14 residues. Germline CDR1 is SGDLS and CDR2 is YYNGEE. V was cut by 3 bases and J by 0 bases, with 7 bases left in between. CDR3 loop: CASSGSSSGNTIYF. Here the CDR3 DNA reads TGTGCCAGCAGCGGGTCTTCCTCTGGAAACACCATATATTTT. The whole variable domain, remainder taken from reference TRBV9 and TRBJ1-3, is DSGVTQTPKHLITATGQRVTLRCSPRSGDLSVYWYQQSLDQGLQFLIQYYNGEERAKGNILERFSAQQFPDLHSELNLSSLELGDSALYFCASSGSSSGNTIYFGEGSWLTVV.

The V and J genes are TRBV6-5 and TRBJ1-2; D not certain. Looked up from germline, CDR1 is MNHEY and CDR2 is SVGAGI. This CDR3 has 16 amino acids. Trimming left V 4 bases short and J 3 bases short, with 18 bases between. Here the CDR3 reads CASSSSGQRSYYGYTF. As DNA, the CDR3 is TGTGCCAGCAGTTCATCCGGGCAGCGGAGCTACTATGGCTACACCTTC.

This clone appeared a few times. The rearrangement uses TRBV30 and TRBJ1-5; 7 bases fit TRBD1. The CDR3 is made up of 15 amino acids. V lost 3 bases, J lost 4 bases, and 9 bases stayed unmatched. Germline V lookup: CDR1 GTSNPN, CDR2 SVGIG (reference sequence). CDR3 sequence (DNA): TGTGCCTGGAGCTCTAGACAGGGAGTAAATCAGCCCCAGCATTTT. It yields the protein CAWSSRQGVNQPQHF.